These 3 T cell receptor beta chains share one sample of origin, sequenced in a study of T cell repertoires in cytomegalovirus infection. From the reads, TCRdb called clonotypes with MiXCR, one entry per CDR3 protein. This sample has around 490,000 distinct CDR3 sequences, with around 27% found just once. The specimen sequenced was PBMCs. All receptors derive from a human donor in good health (CMV status not recorded). Some clones in this sample may be carry-over from other donors' samples.

The chain employs TRBV11-3 and TRBJ2-3, with a tentative D call TRBD1 (5 bases). V was pared by 4 bases and J by 5 bases, with 16 bases between. The germline CDR1 and CDR2 sequences are SGHNT and YENEEA. The CDR3 loop spans 15 amino acids. The CDR3 DNA is TGTGCCAGCAGCTCCGCGGCGGCTAGGGGAGATACGCAGTATTTT. Translated: CASSSAAARGDTQYF. The full variable domain, rest sourced from reference TRBV11-3 and TRBJ2-3, is EAGVVQSPRYKIIEKKQPVAFWCNPISGHNTLYWYLQNLGQGPELLIRYENEEAVDDSQLPKDRFSAERLKGVDSTLKIQPAELGDSAVYLCASSSAAARGDTQYFGPGTRLTVL.

The CDR3 DNA reads as TGTGCCAGCAGTTACACCGCTAGCGGGAGAGTTGCCGATACGCAGTATTTT. Translation gives CASSYTASGRVADTQYF. V is TRBV6-6 and J is TRBJ2-3, with 10 nucleotides matching TRBD2. The junction had 11 bases not matched to a gene; V was cut back by 2 bases and J by 6 bases. Germline CDR1 is MNHNY and CDR2 is SVGAGI (reference sequence). This CDR3 region has 17 residues.

For the CDR3, the DNA is TGTGCCAGCAGTCGGAAGTGGAAGAGAAAGGACAATGAGCAGTTCTTC. It is translated as CASSRKWKRKDNEQFF. The chain has TRBV6-2 or TRBV6-3 and TRBJ2-1, with unresolved D. Germline V CDR1 and CDR2: MNHEY, SVGEGT. The V end was cut by 5 bases, the J end by 5 bases, with 19 bases between. The CDR3 contains 16 residues.